The 22 T cell receptor beta chains below were found in one sample sequenced in a study of CXCR3-negative and CXCR3-positive naive CD8 T cells. The authors prepared UMI-labeled TRB cDNA libraries by 5' RACE. Reprocessing the 5' RACE reads, TCRdb reports a single entry for every CDR3 protein and omits DNA. Seen in this sample are roughly 24,000 distinct CDR3 sequences; the ten most common clones hold roughly 2.8%. Sequenced: naive CXCR3- CD8+ T cells from blood. The subset denotes: CD45RO-CCR7+CD27+CD95- naive CD8+ T cells lacking CXCR3 (TNR3-). The source of these receptors is a human donor in good health. Some clones in this sample may be carry-over from other donors' samples.

The V call is TRBV5-1, the J call TRBJ2-7. The CDR3 covers 11 residues. Germline V gene lookup returns CDR1 SGHRS and CDR2 YFSETQ. CDR3 sequence: CASSLGDEQYF. Full variable domain (outside the CDR3, taken from reference TRBV5-1 and TRBJ2-7): KAGVTQTPRYLIKTRGQQVTLSCSPISGHRSVSWYQQTPGQGLQFLFEYFSETQRNKGNFPGRFSGRQFSNSRSEMNVSTLELGDSALYLCASSLGDEQYFGPGTRLTVT.

The CDR3 loop reads CASSIFRVSPHPSSYNEQFF. This chain links TRBV12-3 or TRBV12-4 with TRBJ2-1; the D gene TCRdb calls, TRBD2, cannot be checked with no DNA. This CDR3 spans 20 amino acids.

The gene calls are TRBV29-1 and TRBJ1-1; absent DNA, TCRdb's TRBD1 call cannot be checked. CDR3 length: 13 amino acids. Germline loops: CDR1 SQVTM, CDR2 ANQGSEA. CDR3 sequence reads: CSEKQGEHDEAFF.

By frequency, this clonotype is medium-sized (0.01 to 0.1%). The rearrangement uses TRBV29-1 and TRBJ2-5; lacking DNA, the TRBD1 call made by TCRdb goes unchecked. The CDR3 loop spans 15 amino acids. Per germline, CDR1 SQVTM and CDR2 ANQGSEA. The CDR3 reads CSVEGGTQYQETQYF.

This rearrangement joins TRBV15 to TRBJ2-1; no DNA is available, so the TRBD2 call from TCRdb remains unchecked. The CDR3 sequence is 13 residues long. The germline V gene encodes CDR1 LNHNV and CDR2 YYDKDF (reference sequence). The CDR3 protein is CATRDSPYNEQFF.

The chain is built from TRBV20-1 and TRBJ1-2. Germline CDR1 DFQATT, CDR2 SNEGSKA (reference sequence). This CDR3 has 12 residues. The CDR3 protein is CSAGEGSYGYTF.

V is TRBV28 and J is TRBJ2-7; TCRdb proposes TRBD2, but this gene call is untestable without DNA. Per germline, CDR1 MDHEN and CDR2 SYDVKM. CDR3 size: 15 residues. The CDR3 region is CASSLGWGPYVEQYF.

This chain connects TRBV27 to TRBJ2-5; TCRdb lists TRBD1, though no DNA is available to test this call. CDR1 is MNHEY and CDR2 is SMNVEV in the germline V gene (reference sequence). The CDR3 length is 11 residues. CDR3 protein: CASSRGETQYF.

CDR3 sequence reads: CASSLWTASNQPQHF. This chain connects TRBV19 to TRBJ1-5; checking the TCRdb D call of TRBD1 is not possible without DNA. CDR1 is LNHDA, CDR2 SQIVND, per germline (reference sequence). This CDR3 region has 15 residues. The full variable domain, rest sourced from reference TRBV19 and TRBJ1-5, is DGGITQSPKYLFRKEGQNVTLSCEQNLNHDAMYWYRQDPGQGLRLIYYSQIVNDFQKGDIAEGYSVSREKKESFPLTVTSAQKNPTAFYLCASSLWTASNQPQHFGDGTRLSIL.

This chain links TRBV27 with TRBJ1-3; TCRdb lists TRBD1, though no DNA is available to test this call. Germline values: CDR1 MNHEY, CDR2 SMNVEV (reference sequence). This CDR3 has 14 amino acids. The CDR3 is CASTDRESGNTIYF.

The rearrangement joins TRBV20-1 to TRBJ2-7; TCRdb reports TRBD1, a call that lacks DNA to check it against. Germline V gene sequence: CDR1 DFQATT, CDR2 SNEGSKA (reference sequence). This CDR3 has 15 amino acids. The CDR3 reads CRADEGAGSTYEQYF.

The genes are TRBV4-3 and TRBJ2-1; checking the TCRdb D call of TRBD1 is not possible without DNA. Germline V gene lookup returns CDR1 LGHNA and CDR2 YSLEER. This CDR3 is built from 14 residues. The CDR3 sequence: CASSQVRRDNEQFF.

This chain joins TRBV7-9 and TRBJ2-2. Germline values: CDR1 SEHNR, CDR2 FQNEAQ (reference sequence). The CDR3 covers 13 residues. CDR3 amino acids: CASSSSGDGELFF.

The J gene is TRBJ2-5, the V gene TRBV5-6; TCRdb's D gene call, TRBD2, goes unchecked for lack of DNA. This CDR3 is built from 16 residues. Germline V gene lookup returns CDR1 SGHDT and CDR2 YYEEEE. CDR3 in amino acids: CASSLDRTSGQETQYF.

The chain has TRBV29-1 and TRBJ2-3; TCRdb designates TRBD1, a call that cannot be tested without DNA. The germline CDR1 and CDR2 sequences are SQVTM and ANQGSEA. The CDR3 totals 13 residues. The CDR3 sequence is CSVEGQLTDTQYF.

J is TRBJ2-7 and V is TRBV27; TCRdb's D gene call, TRBD2, goes unchecked for lack of DNA. CDR1 and CDR2 (germline): MNHEY, SMNVEV (reference sequence). The CDR3 has 14 amino acids. The CDR3 region is CASSSPPHHYEQYF.

The CDR3 loop is CASSSSTKSDSNQPQHF. V gene TRBV7-9 combines with J gene TRBJ1-5. This CDR3 contains 17 residues. Looked up from germline, CDR1 is SEHNR and CDR2 is FQNEAQ (reference sequence).

The rearrangement links TRBV7-9 to TRBJ1-5; TCRdb picks TRBD1, but there is no DNA to check that call. CDR1 and CDR2 from the germline V gene are SEHNR and FQNEAQ (reference sequence). The CDR3 totals 14 residues. This chain's CDR3 is CASSAGWGDQPQHF.

The chain has TRBV29-1 and TRBJ1-4; the TRBD1 assignment by TCRdb is unverifiable without DNA. Per the germline V gene, CDR1 is SQVTM and CDR2 is ANQGSEA. There are 12 residues in the CDR3. The CDR3 loop is CSFTGFDEKLFF.

V gene TRBV2 combines with J gene TRBJ2-7; with no DNA, the TCRdb D assignment of TRBD1 cannot be verified. CDR3 length: 14 residues. Per the germline V gene, CDR1 is SNHLY and CDR2 is FYNNEI. The CDR3 loop is CASSVLGAGYEQYF.

The CDR3 loop is CASSQGTGVRREQYF. The V call is TRBV12-3 or TRBV12-4, the J call TRBJ2-7; TCRdb's D call, TRBD1, is unchecked because there is no DNA. This CDR3 has 15 amino acids.

This chain uses TRBV27 with TRBJ1-4; there is no DNA to check the TCRdb D call of TRBD1. Germline V CDR1 and CDR2: MNHEY, SMNVEV (reference sequence). The CDR3 contains 17 residues. CDR3 sequence reads: CASSNGDRLATNEKLFF.